This T cell receptor (beta chain) derives from a study of blood T cell repertoires in COVID-19 (dated by TCRdb to the early 2020s). Study-wide context: The collaborator samples originated in the United States, Italy and Spain and spanned the acute and convalescent phases of COVID-19. The repertoires were released in a freely available public database meant as a resource for research on the immune response to SARS-CoV-2. Sample metadata almost always included a de-identified subject ID, COVID-19 status, age in years and sex. Deeply sampled blood TCRbeta repertoires from subjects exposed to, actively infected with, or recovered from COVID-19 were included in the dataset. Where available, HLA class I and class II types were obtained from metadata supplied by the sample provider rather than from assay-based typing. Samples came from the ongoing ImmuneRACE study (first 160 participants) plus 1,254 subjects from 6 global collaborators. The prospective study material was composed of cDNA or gDNA derived from T cells, B-cell-depleted T cells, or PBMCs. Findings and caveats that apply to the study as a whole: How much clinical and demographic metadata was included differed by source and by participant, and the metadata was provided uncurated.

On this clone: Its antigen remains undetermined. No clone much larger than this one lies a single base away; base qualities are absent.

The germline V gene (reference sequence) supplies CDR1 LNHNV and CDR2 YYDKDF. There are 19 amino acids in the CDR3, from cysteine to phenylalanine inclusive. Just the 57-base CDR3 DNA is kept, in frame starting at base 1. Unmatched junction bases come to 9, with V trimmed by 0 bases and J by 0 bases. TCRbeta CDR3 regions were amplified from genomic DNA by means of the immunoSEQ Assay, a bias-controlled multiplex PCR. On the authors' methods: The number of nucleated cells in each sample was estimated from the amplification of reference gene primers within the assay. To quantify the absolute abundance of each unique TCRbeta CDR3 rearrangement, sequence reads were collapsed and filtered. Productive Simpson clonality was computed per sample as the square root of Simpson's diversity index over productive rearrangements. TCRdb retrieved this table from immuneACCESS and kept in-frame rearrangements only. Not all clones are present; in checked studies, unresolved V genes account for under half, and no reason is known for the remainder. The V and J calls and clone size are taken from that table; D and trimming were inferred from the DNA. The sample table lists under 300,000 clones, nearly 90% of them with a count of one. 2.1% of the sample rests with the top ten.

Another Seattle source contributed samples from volunteer blood donors who had recovered from COVID-19. The collaborating institutions used their own protocols to collect whole blood in K2EDTA tubes. Collaborator samples were shipped for TCRbeta analysis as frozen whole blood, isolated PBMCs, or DNA extracted from either sample type. The clonotype comes from a woman in her forties who had recovered from COVID-19. The specimen was peripheral blood. This sequence uses TRBV15 and TRBJ1-3; 9 bases in between match TRBD1. The DNA reads TGTGCCACCAGCAGAGATATCCCACAGGGGGCTTACTCTGGAAACACCATATATTTT. It codes for CATSRDIPQGAYSGNTIYF.